These T cell receptor beta chains were read from a single sample in a study of blood T cell repertoires in COVID-19. Profiled with immunoSEQ multiplex PCR; TCRdb holds only in-frame clones, not every one. The data show about 330,000 clones, 92% seen once. Sequenced sample: PBMCs or T cells enriched from blood (not recorded which). These receptors all come from a woman aged 25 to 39 who had recovered from COVID-19. The CDR3 runs from the conserved cysteine through the conserved F or W. A D gene is named only where the DNA matches it firmly. Clone size is not always given. Where it is, it says once, few, many or a class for expanded clones.

V	size	J	length	D	DNA	CDR3
TRBV19	once	TRBJ1-1	15	TRBD1	TGTGCCAGTAGTACCCACACGGACAGGTACACTGAAGCTTTCTTT	CASSTHTDRYTEAFF
TRBV7-3	.	TRBJ2-2	17	.	TGTGCCAGCAGCTTAAATCTAGGTTTAGGCCTCACCGGGGAGCTGTTTTTT	CASSLNLGLGLTGELFF
TRBV6-5	.	TRBJ1-1	15	.	TGTGCCAGCACCCTGGGGACGCAGGGAGGCACTGAAGCTTTCTTT	CASTLGTQGGTEAFF
TRBV2	.	TRBJ2-7	15	.	TGTGCCAGCAGCCTAGCAGGCCGAGTCTCCTACGAGCAGTACTTC	CASSLAGRVSYEQYF
TRBV5-4	.	TRBJ1-2	16	TRBD1	TGTGCCAGCAGCTCCGGGACAGGAGGGTTGGTCTATGGCTACACCTTC	CASSSGTGGLVYGYTF
TRBV6-2/TRBV6-3	.	TRBJ2-7	13	.	TGTGCCAGCAGTAGGCTGGGAGTACGGGAGCAGTACTTC	CASSRLGVREQYF
TRBV6-1	.	TRBJ2-7	13	TRBD2	TGTGCCAGCAGTGAATTATGGGGGGGCGAGCAGTACTTC	CASSELWGGEQYF
TRBV6-1	.	TRBJ1-2	14	.	TGTGCCAGCAGTGAACTACAGGGTAAACAAGGCTACACCTTC	CASSELQGKQGYTF
TRBV9	.	TRBJ2-1	15	.	TGTGCCAGCAGCGTAGACAGGTGGTCCTACAATGAGCAGTTCTTC	CASSVDRWSYNEQFF
TRBV5-1	.	TRBJ2-1	19	.	TGCGCCAGCAGTCGAAATTCACTAGTATGGAGTAGCGTCGGATATGAGCAGTTCTTC	CASSRNSLVWSSVGYEQFF
TRBV18	.	TRBJ2-7	13	TRBD1	TGTGCCAGCTCACCACCGGGGACAGGGGAACAGTACTTC	CASSPPGTGEQYF
TRBV5-5	.	TRBJ1-6	16	.	TGTGCCAGCAGCTTGGTCGGGGGCTCCTATAATTCACCCCTCCACTTT	CASSLVGGSYNSPLHF
TRBV5-1	.	TRBJ2-3	13	.	TGCGCCAGCAGTAGCGGCCCCACAGATACGCAGTATTTT	CASSSGPTDTQYF
TRBV23-1	.	TRBJ1-5	15	TRBD1	TGCGCCAGCAGTCAACCAGGGGGAAGCAATCAGCCCCAGCATTTT	CASSQPGGSNQPQHF
TRBV19	.	TRBJ2-7	20	TRBD2	TGTGCCAGTAGTATATCATGGACTAGCGGGGGGCCTCGATTTGTCCCCGAGCAGTACTTC	CASSISWTSGGPRFVPEQYF
TRBV7-2	few	TRBJ1-5	16	.	TGTGCCAGCAGTCAAACAGGGAGATATAGCAATCAGCCCCAGCATTTT	CASSQTGRYSNQPQHF
TRBV29-1	.	TRBJ2-3	14	TRBD2	TGCAGCGAACGGGCCGCGGGAGGGCCGGATACGCAGTATTTT	CSERAAGGPDTQYF
TRBV12-3/TRBV12-4	.	TRBJ2-5	13	.	TGTGCCAGCAGTACAAGACAAGTAGAGACCCAGTACTTC	CASSTRQVETQYF
TRBV10-3	.	TRBJ1-5	17	TRBD1	TGTGCCATCAGTGAGGGGGGACAGGGACATAGCAATCAGCCCCAGCATTTT	CAISEGGQGHSNQPQHF
TRBV5-4	once	TRBJ2-5	14	.	TGTGCCAGCAGCTGGGGGGACGGCCAAGAGACCCAGTACTTC	CASSWGDGQETQYF
TRBV6-6	.	TRBJ1-4	15	TRBD1	TGTGCCAGCAGAACAGGGGGCGCTTCTAATGAAAAACTGTTTTTT	CASRTGGASNEKLFF
TRBV10-3	.	TRBJ2-1	12	.	TGTGCCATCGGAGCTTGGGACAATGAGCAGTTCTTC	CAIGAWDNEQFF
TRBV28	.	TRBJ1-6	14	TRBD1	TGTGCCAGCAGCCTCGGGACAGGGTCTTCACCCCTCCACTTT	CASSLGTGSSPLHF
TRBV30	.	TRBJ2-7	11	.	TGTGCCTGGAGTCCGGTCTACGAGCAGTACTTC	CAWSPVYEQYF
TRBV19	.	TRBJ2-3	14	TRBD1	TGTGCCAGTAGTCCCGACAGGGGGATAGATACGCAGTATTTT	CASSPDRGIDTQYF
TRBV28	once	TRBJ1-1	13	.	TGTGCCAGCACCCGCGCAGGGAACACTGAAGCTTTCTTT	CASTRAGNTEAFF
TRBV4-2	.	TRBJ1-2	11	TRBD1	TGTGCCAGCAGTCGACAGGGTGGCTACACCTTC	CASSRQGGYTF
TRBV28	.	TRBJ2-3	13	.	TGTGCCAGCAGTTTTGAGAGCACAGATACGCAGTATTTT	CASSFESTDTQYF
TRBV28	.	TRBJ1-1	11	.	TGTGCCAGCGGAGAGGGGGCTGAAGCTTTCTTT	CASGEGAEAFF
TRBV7-9	.	TRBJ1-2	13	.	TGTGCCAGCAGCCTGAGGGAGGACTATGGCTACACCTTC	CASSLREDYGYTF
TRBV9	.	TRBJ2-1	16	TRBD2	TGTGCCAGCAGCACCGGACTAGCTCGGCCCTACAATGAGCAGTTCTTC	CASSTGLARPYNEQFF
TRBV28	.	TRBJ2-7	10	.	TGTGCCAGCGGAGGGAGCGAGCAGTACTTC	CASGGSEQYF
TRBV30	once	TRBJ2-1	12	.	TGTGCCTGGAGTGCCGGAGAGGCTGAGCAGTTCTTC	CAWSAGEAEQFF
TRBV5-1	.	TRBJ1-2	13	TRBD1	TGCGCCAGCAGCTTTGAGGGGGCGCAGGGCTACACCTTC	CASSFEGAQGYTF
TRBV4-2	.	TRBJ2-5	15	TRBD2	TGTGCCAGCAGCCTAGGGGGACTAGCGGAAGAGACCCAGTACTTC	CASSLGGLAEETQYF
TRBV6-6	.	TRBJ1-4	14	.	TGTGCCAGCAGATTCAGGGAAGTGGGTGAAAAACTGTTTTTT	CASRFREVGEKLFF
TRBV18	.	TRBJ2-4	13	TRBD2	TGTGCCAGCTCACCAGGGACTAGTCACATTCAGTACTTC	CASSPGTSHIQYF
TRBV4-3	.	TRBJ2-7	15	.	TGCGCCAGCAGCCATGTCTTAGCGGTGTCCTACGAGCAGTACTTC	CASSHVLAVSYEQYF
TRBV3-1/TRBV3-2	.	TRBJ2-5	16	.	TGTGCCAGCAGCGAAAGGCGAGCGGGCTTCCAAGAGACCCAGTACTTC	CASSERRAGFQETQYF
TRBV30	few	TRBJ2-3	11	.	TGTGCCTACCGTCAGACAGATACGCAGTATTTT	CAYRQTDTQYF
TRBV7-2	.	TRBJ2-2	13	.	TGTGCCAGCAGCTCCCAGGGTCCCGGGGAGCTGTTTTTT	CASSSQGPGELFF
TRBV25-1	.	TRBJ2-7	15	.	TGTGCCAGCAGTGAGCCTGGGGACTTATCCTACGAGCAGTACTTC	CASSEPGDLSYEQYF
TRBV4-3	.	TRBJ2-2	16	.	TGCGCCAGCAGCCAAGGGAGACTAGCGAACACCGGGGAGCTGTTTTTT	CASSQGRLANTGELFF
TRBV28	.	TRBJ2-1	15	.	TGTGCCAGCAGTAGCGGGAAGGGGGTGGTTAGTGAGCAGTTCTTC	CASSSGKGVVSEQFF
TRBV5-1	.	TRBJ1-3	13	.	TGCGCCAGCAGCCGTTACTCTGGAAACACCATATATTTT	CASSRYSGNTIYF
TRBV10-3	once	TRBJ1-6	14	.	TGTGCCATCAGTGAGCAGGGAACTAATTCACCCCTCCACTTT	CAISEQGTNSPLHF
TRBV28	.	TRBJ2-7	18	TRBD2	TGTGCCAGCAGTTTGCGCGTACTAGCGGGAGGGCTCCCCTACGAGCAGTACTTC	CASSLRVLAGGLPYEQYF
TRBV28	.	TRBJ2-4	19	TRBD2	TGTGCCAGCAGTTCCCCCAGCGGGGGGCGTTATCTAGCCAAAAACATTCAGTACTTC	CASSSPSGGRYLAKNIQYF
TRBV5-1	.	TRBJ1-4	15	.	TGCGCCAGCCAGCTGGGGGGGGCCGACGGAGAAAAACTGTTTTTT	CASQLGGADGEKLFF
TRBV7-2	.	TRBJ2-7	17	TRBD1	TGTGCCAGCAGCTTAGTACAGGGGGCCTTAGCGGCCTACGAGCAGTACTTC	CASSLVQGALAAYEQYF
TRBV6-5	few	TRBJ2-7	13	.	TGTGCCACCTCATCGACAATGCTCTACGAGCAGTACTTC	CATSSTMLYEQYF
TRBV7-8	once	TRBJ2-1	15	TRBD1	TGTGCCAGCAGTTCCCGGGACAGGGGGAACAATGAGCAGTTCTTC	CASSSRDRGNNEQFF
TRBV21-1	.	TRBJ2-4	15	.	TGTGCCAGCAACTTACAGGGGATAGCCAAAAACATTCAGTACTTC	CASNLQGIAKNIQYF
TRBV19	.	TRBJ2-7	16	.	TGTGCCAGTAGTTTGGCCGCGACAGGATCGGGTTACGAGCAGTACTTC	CASSLAATGSGYEQYF
TRBV5-1	.	TRBJ1-2	16	TRBD1	TGCGCCAGCAGCCTAACCGGGACAGGAACCTCATATGGCTACACCTTC	CASSLTGTGTSYGYTF
TRBV28	.	TRBJ2-7	14	.	TGTGCCAGCAGTTTATTCGGGGGCTCCTACGAGCAGTACTTC	CASSLFGGSYEQYF
TRBV3-1/TRBV3-2	.	TRBJ2-7	16	TRBD1	TGTGCCAGCAGCCAAGGGGGGACAGGGATGACCGGCGAGCAGTACTTC	CASSQGGTGMTGEQYF
TRBV7-2	.	TRBJ1-2	13	TRBD1	TGTGCCAGCAGCCGGACAGGGGTGGGAGGCTACACCTTC	CASSRTGVGGYTF